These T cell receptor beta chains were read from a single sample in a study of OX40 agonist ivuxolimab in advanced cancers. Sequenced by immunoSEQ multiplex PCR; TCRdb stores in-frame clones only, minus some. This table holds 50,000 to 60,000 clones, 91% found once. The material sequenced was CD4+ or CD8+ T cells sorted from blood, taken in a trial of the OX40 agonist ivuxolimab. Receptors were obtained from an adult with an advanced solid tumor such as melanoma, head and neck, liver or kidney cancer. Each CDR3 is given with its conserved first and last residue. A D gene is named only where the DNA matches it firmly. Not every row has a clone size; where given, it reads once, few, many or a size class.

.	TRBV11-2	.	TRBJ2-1	TGTGCCAGCAGCACCCGGACAGACTTTAGCTCCTACAATGAGCAGTTCTTC	CASSTRTDFSSYNEQFF
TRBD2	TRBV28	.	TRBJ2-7	TGTGCCAGCAGCCCCTCTGGACTAGCGGGAAGCTACGAGCAGTACTTC	CASSPSGLAGSYEQYF
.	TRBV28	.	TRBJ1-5	TGTGCCAGCAGTACCCGGGGGGTGAATCAGCCCCAGCATTTT	CASSTRGVNQPQHF
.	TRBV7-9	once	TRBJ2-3	TGTGCCAGCAGCTTACTCGCAGATACGCAGTATTTT	CASSLLADTQYF
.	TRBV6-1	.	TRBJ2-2	TGTGCCAGCAGTGAACTGCCGGGACAGAACACCGGGGAGCTGTTTTTT	CASSELPGQNTGELFF
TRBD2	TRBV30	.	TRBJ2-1	TGTGCCTGGAGTGTATGGGCTAGCGGGACTAACAATGAGCAGTTCTTC	CAWSVWASGTNNEQFF
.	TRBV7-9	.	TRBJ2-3	TGTGCCAGCAGCTTAACCCGGCAGCCAGATACGCAGTATTTT	CASSLTRQPDTQYF
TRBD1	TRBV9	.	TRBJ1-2	TGTGCCAGCAGCTCACGGCCAGGGGGCGAAGTGTTCTATGGCTACACCTTC	CASSSRPGGEVFYGYTF
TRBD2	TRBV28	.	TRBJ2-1	TGTGCCAGCAGTCCAGGCGCTAGCGGGAGACACAATGAGCAGTTCTTC	CASSPGASGRHNEQFF
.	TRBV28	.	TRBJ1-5	TGTGCCAGCAGTTTAGCAAGGGGGAGCGGCAATCAGCCCCAGCATTTT	CASSLARGSGNQPQHF
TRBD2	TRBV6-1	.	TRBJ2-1	TGTGCCAGCAGTCCTCTAGCGGGGATCAATGAGCAGTTCTTC	CASSPLAGINEQFF
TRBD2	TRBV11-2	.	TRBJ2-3	TGTGCCAGCAGCTTAGCCCGGACACTAGCGTTCAGCACAGATACGCAGTATTTT	CASSLARTLAFSTDTQYF
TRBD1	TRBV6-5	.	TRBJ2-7	TGTGCCAGCACCCCGGGACAGGGGTCCTACGAGCAGTACTTC	CASTPGQGSYEQYF
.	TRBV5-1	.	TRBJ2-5	TGCGCCAGCAGCTTGGCTCTCAGGGGCACCGGAGAGACCCAGTACTTC	CASSLALRGTGETQYF
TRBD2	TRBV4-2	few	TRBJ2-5	TGTGCCAGCAGCCAAGGTGTGACTAGCGGGAGGACGACCCAGTACTTC	CASSQGVTSGRTTQYF
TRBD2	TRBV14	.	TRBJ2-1	TGTGCCAGCAGCCGGGCGGGGGGATACAATGAGCAGTTCTTC	CASSRAGGYNEQFF
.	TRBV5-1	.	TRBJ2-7	TGCGCCAGCAGCCGAGTCCGGGAGGAGCAGTACTTC	CASSRVREEQYF
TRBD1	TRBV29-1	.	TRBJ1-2	TGCAGCGCCGACAGGGGTGGTCCTAGTGGCTACACCTTC	CSADRGGPSGYTF
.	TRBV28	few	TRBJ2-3	TGTGCCAGCAGCACACTTCCGGGGCTAGCGTCCTCAGATACGCAGTATTTT	CASSTLPGLASSDTQYF
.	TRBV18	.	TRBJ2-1	TGTGCCAGCTCACCCCTCTTTGTTGGGGACAATGAGCAGTTCTTC	CASSPLFVGDNEQFF
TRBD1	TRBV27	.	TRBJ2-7	TGTGCCAGCAGAGGATCCAGGGGGCGCTTTATCTACGAGCAGTACTTC	CASRGSRGRFIYEQYF
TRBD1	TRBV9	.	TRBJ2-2	TGTGCCAGCAGCGTAAACCCCGGACAGGGCGGACCCGGGGAGCTGTTTTTT	CASSVNPGQGGPGELFF
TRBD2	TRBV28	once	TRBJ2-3	TGTGCCAGCAGTCTGGGACTAGCGGGGTACACAGATACGCAGTATTTT	CASSLGLAGYTDTQYF
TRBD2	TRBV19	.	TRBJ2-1	TGTGCCAGTAGTATTAGCGCGGGAGGGGGTGAGCAGTTCTTC	CASSISAGGGEQFF
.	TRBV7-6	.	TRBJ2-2	TGTGCCAGCGGCCCCGGCGTGAGAACCGGGGAGCTGTTTTTT	CASGPGVRTGELFF
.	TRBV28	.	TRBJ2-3	TGTGCCAGCAGTTTTTACCGGGGAAGCACAGATACGCAGTATTTT	CASSFYRGSTDTQYF
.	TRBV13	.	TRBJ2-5	TGTGCCAGCAGCTTAGACAACGGCATCCAAGAGACCCAGTACTTC	CASSLDNGIQETQYF
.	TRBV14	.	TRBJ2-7	TGTGCCAGCAGCCCCAAAGCCGACGGCTACTACGAGCAGTACTTC	CASSPKADGYYEQYF
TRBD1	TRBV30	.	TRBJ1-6	TGTGCCTGGAGTGCGGGACAGGGACTTTCACCCCTCCACTTT	CAWSAGQGLSPLHF
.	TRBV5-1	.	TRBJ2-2	TGCGCCAGCAGCGCCCCGGGCACCGGGGAGCTGTTTTTT	CASSAPGTGELFF
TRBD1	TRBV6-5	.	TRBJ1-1	TGTGCCAGCGTGAAACGACAGGGAATGAACACTGAAGCTTTCTTT	CASVKRQGMNTEAFF
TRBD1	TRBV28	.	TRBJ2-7	TGTGCCAGCAGCACGGGACAGGACAGCTACGAGCAGTACTTC	CASSTGQDSYEQYF
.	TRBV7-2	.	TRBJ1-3	TGTGCCAGCAGAACCAGTCCTCACACCATATATTTT	CASRTSPHTIYF
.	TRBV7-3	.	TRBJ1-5	TGTGCCAGCAGCGTTGGGACGAGTAGCAATCAGCCCCAGCATTTT	CASSVGTSSNQPQHF
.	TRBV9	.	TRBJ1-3	TGTGCCAGCAGCGTTGAGGACCTAAGGGGAAACACCATATATTTT	CASSVEDLRGNTIYF
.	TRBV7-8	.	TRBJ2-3	TGTGCCAGCAGCTCCTTCACAGATACGCAGTATTTT	CASSSFTDTQYF
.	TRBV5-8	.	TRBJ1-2	TGTGCCAGCAGCTGGGACCTGTTGGACAGAGATAATGGATGCACCTTC	CASSWDLLDRDNGCTF
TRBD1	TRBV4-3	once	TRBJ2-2	TGCGCCAGCAGCCAAACAGGGGGCACCGGGGAGCTGTTTTTT	CASSQTGGTGELFF
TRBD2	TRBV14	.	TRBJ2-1	TGTGCCAGCAGCTTAGCGGGGAATGAGCAGTTCTTC	CASSLAGNEQFF
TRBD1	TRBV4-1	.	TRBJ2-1	TGCGCCAGCAGCTGGCGACAGGGGTCCTACAATGAGCAGTTCTTC	CASSWRQGSYNEQFF
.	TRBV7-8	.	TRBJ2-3	TGTGCCAGCAGCTTGGTAGGACTCGGTCTTACCCCCACAGATACGCAGTATTTT	CASSLVGLGLTPTDTQYF
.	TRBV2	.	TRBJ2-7	TGTGCCAGCAGTGAAGGACTAGCCTACGAGCAGTACTTC	CASSEGLAYEQYF
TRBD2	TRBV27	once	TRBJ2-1	TGTGCCAGCAGTCCAGGGACTAGCGGGAGGGCAAATGAGCAGTTCTTC	CASSPGTSGRANEQFF
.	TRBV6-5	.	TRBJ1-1	TGTGCCAGCAGTTACGGGGCTGGCACTGAAGCTTTCTTT	CASSYGAGTEAFF
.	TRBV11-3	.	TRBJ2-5	TGTGCCAGCAGCTCGGCGGGGGAGACCCAGTACTTC	CASSSAGETQYF
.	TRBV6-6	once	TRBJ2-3	TGTGCCAGCAGTTCCGGGGTTCCTACAGATACGCAGTATTTT	CASSSGVPTDTQYF
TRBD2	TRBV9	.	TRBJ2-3	TGTGCCAGCAGCGTAGACGGGGGGGGCACAGATACGCAGTATTTT	CASSVDGGGTDTQYF
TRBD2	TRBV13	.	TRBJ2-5	TGTGCCAGCAGCTCCTGGACTAGCGGGAGAGAGACCCAGTACTTC	CASSSWTSGRETQYF
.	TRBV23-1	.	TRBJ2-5	TGCGCCAGCAGTCAATCGACACGGGGACGGTCGAGGGCCCAGTACTTC	CASSQSTRGRSRAQYF
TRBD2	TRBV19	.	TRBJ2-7	TGTGCCAGTAGTTACGGACTAGCGGGAGTCGGTTACGAGCAGTACTTC	CASSYGLAGVGYEQYF
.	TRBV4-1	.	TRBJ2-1	TGCGCCAGCAGCCAAGAAGTCCCTACCGGCTCCTACAATGAGCAGTTCTTC	CASSQEVPTGSYNEQFF
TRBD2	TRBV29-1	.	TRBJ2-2	TGCAGCGTTATAGCGGGAGAGGGCACCGGGGAGCTGTTTTTT	CSVIAGEGTGELFF
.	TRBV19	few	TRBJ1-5	TGTGCCAGTAACCGGGGCGGGGGCAATCAGCCCCAGCATTTT	CASNRGGGNQPQHF